Each of the 19 T cell receptor beta chains below was sequenced from the same sample in a study of cytomegalovirus exposure and HLA in healthy donors. This PCR relied on a set of 60 Vbeta primers and 13 Jbeta primers. Sequencing was performed with immunoSEQ multiplex PCR; in TCRdb, only in-frame clones are kept and a portion is missing. The sample shows around 180,000 clones, around 81% of them seen only once. Sequencing input: PBMCs. Source of these receptors: a man aged 18 to 29 in good health and CMV-seronegative.

This rearrangement joins TRBV18 to TRBJ2-1, with 11 bases lining up with TRBD2. J was trimmed by 6 bases and V by 6 bases; bases with no gene match: 7. The CDR3 runs to 15 residues. Germline values: CDR1 KGHSH, CDR2 LQKENI. CDR3 residues: CASSLGLAASNEQFF. DNA for the CDR3: TGTGCCAGCTCCCTGGGACTAGCGGCGTCCAATGAGCAGTTCTTC.

The chain recombines TRBV9 with TRBJ2-4; the D gene is possibly TRBD1 (5 bases). Germline V gene sequence: CDR1 SGDLS, CDR2 YYNGEE. The CDR3 has 15 residues. Trimming removed 2 bases from V and 0 bases from J, with 9 bases in between. The CDR3 loop reads CASSVEGVAKNIQYF. In DNA form, the CDR3 reads TGTGCCAGCAGCGTGGAAGGGGTAGCCAAAAACATTCAGTACTTC.

This rearrangement joins TRBV7-8 to TRBJ2-5, with 10 bases that match TRBD2. In germline, CDR1 is SGHVS, CDR2 FQNEAQ. The V gene end was trimmed by 5 bases and the J gene end by 7 bases; junction bases not matched to a gene: 7. The CDR3 extends over 14 amino acids. The CDR3 region is CASSRTSGTWTQYF. Here the CDR3 DNA reads TGTGCCAGCAGCAGGACTAGCGGCACGTGGACCCAGTACTTC.

This chain links TRBV19 with TRBJ1-4; 9 nucleotides match TRBD1. The CDR3 contains 16 residues. Germline CDR1 LNHDA, CDR2 SQIVND (reference sequence). The V gene end was trimmed by 5 bases and the J gene end by 14 bases; junction bases not matched to a gene: 18. DNA for the CDR3: TGTGCCAGTAGTCCATCAATCACAGGGGGCCCGAGTCGCCTGTTTTTT. It yields the protein CASSPSITGGPSRLFF.

The chain has TRBV6-1 and TRBJ2-7, with 8 bases aligning to TRBD1. With V trimmed by 5 bases and J by 5 bases, 8 bases remained unmatched. Germline values: CDR1 MNHNS, CDR2 SASEGT. This CDR3 has 14 residues. CDR3 sequence reads: CASSSGQGKNEQYF. As DNA, the CDR3 is TGTGCCAGCAGTTCCGGACAGGGAAAAAACGAGCAGTACTTC.

V is TRBV19 and J is TRBJ1-4, with 8 bases that match TRBD1. The CDR3 has 15 amino acids. Germline V gene lookup returns CDR1 LNHDA and CDR2 SQIVND (reference sequence). After removal of 6 bases from V and 8 bases from J, the junction contained 11 bases not matched to a gene. CDR3 sequence: CASRKTGDGMEKLFF. DNA for the CDR3: TGTGCCAGTAGGAAGACAGGGGATGGTATGGAAAAACTGTTTTTT.

The chain is built from TRBV7-2 and TRBJ2-5; D is possibly TRBD1 (6 bases). V lost 1 base and J 3 bases, leaving 12 bases between the germline ends. The CDR3 is made up of 15 amino acids. CDR1 and CDR2 (germline): SGHTA, FQGNSA. The CDR3 here is CASSLGTVTKETQYF. CDR3 DNA: TGTGCCAGCAGCTTAGGGACAGTAACCAAAGAGACCCAGTACTTC.

The V and J genes are TRBV6-1 and TRBJ2-7; D gene unclear. Trimming stripped 2 bases from V and 3 bases from J, with 14 bases between. The CDR3 is made up of 15 amino acids. From germline, CDR1 is MNHNS and CDR2 SASEGT. The CDR3 nucleotides read TGTGCCAGCAGTGAAAACTTCGCGCCCTTCTACGAGCAGTACTTC. Translated, it gives CASSENFAPFYEQYF.

The genes are TRBV6-1 and TRBJ2-7, with TRBD2 matching 7 bases. CDR3 length equals 14 residues. V trimming: 6 bases; J trimming: 6 bases; junction bases outside the gene matches: 11. Germline-derived CDR1 and CDR2 are MNHNS and SASEGT. The CDR3 spells CASRGGRGSVEQYF. In nucleotides, the CDR3 is TGTGCCAGCAGGGGTGGGAGGGGCTCCGTCGAGCAGTACTTC.

The chain carries TRBV14 and TRBJ2-7, with 14 nucleotides matching TRBD2. Germline CDR1 and CDR2: SGHDN and FVKESK. The CDR3 consists of 17 residues. The V segment lost 0 bases and the J segment 3 bases; nucleotides outside the gene matches: 4. This CDR3 is CASSQDGGLAGGYEQYF. The CDR3 nucleotides read TGTGCCAGCAGCCAAGATGGAGGACTAGCGGGAGGCTACGAGCAGTACTTC.

This rearrangement joins TRBV27 to TRBJ1-5, with 8 positions matching TRBD1. V trimming: 9 bases; J trimming: 0 bases; junction bases outside the gene matches: 10. In germline, CDR1 is MNHEY, CDR2 SMNVEV (reference sequence). This CDR3 region has 16 residues. CDR3 region: CARRDRSLNSNQPQHF. The CDR3 bases are TGTGCCAGAAGGGACAGGTCCTTGAATAGCAATCAGCCCCAGCATTTT.

The table lists this clone with a count of one. J is TRBJ2-5 and V is TRBV15; 9 nucleotides agree with TRBD2. J was trimmed by 5 bases and V by 7 bases; bases with no gene match: 14. Germline-derived CDR1 and CDR2 are LNHNV and YYDKDF (reference sequence). This CDR3 is 16 amino acids long. The CDR3 loop reads CATKRSGRGGRETQYF. The CDR3 bases are TGTGCCACCAAACGCTCGGGGCGGGGGGGCCGGGAGACCCAGTACTTC. The whole variable domain, filled in from reference TRBV15 and TRBJ2-5, reads DAMVIQNPRYQVTQFGKPVTLSCSQTLNHNVMYWYQQKSSQAPKLLFHYYDKDFNNEADTPDNFQSRRPNTSFCFLDIRSPGLGDTAMYLCATKRSGRGGRETQYFGPGTRLLVL.

The chain carries TRBV7-9 and TRBJ1-1; D ambiguous. Deletions cut 3 bases from V and 1 base from J, with 6 bases between. Looked up from germline, CDR1 is SEHNR and CDR2 is FQNEAQ (reference sequence). CDR3 length: 13 residues. This chain's CDR3 is CASSFSENTEAFF. In nucleotides, the CDR3 is TGTGCCAGCAGCTTCAGTGAGAACACTGAAGCTTTCTTT.

V usage is TRBV6-5 and J usage is TRBJ2-7; 12 bases are shared with TRBD2. The V and J ends lost 2 bases and 4 bases, in that order; junction bases with no gene match: 3. The CDR3 is 15 amino acids. The germline CDR1 and CDR2 sequences are MNHEY and SVGAGI. The CDR3 loop reads CASSYHTSGRYEQYF. CDR3 sequence (DNA): TGTGCCAGCAGTTACCACACTAGCGGGAGGTACGAGCAGTACTTC.

This clone was observed a few times. This rearrangement joins TRBV4-2 to TRBJ2-3, with 9 nucleotides matching TRBD1. In germline, CDR1 is LGHNA, CDR2 YNFKEQ. V was pared by 1 base and J by 1 base, with 15 bases of the junction left unmatched. The CDR3 length is 20 residues. In DNA, the CDR3 is TGTGCCAGCAGCCAAGTTCCGGGACAGGGTAGAGCCCTTCGCACAGATACGCAGTATTTT. Amino acid sequence: CASSQVPGQGRALRTDTQYF.

The table lists this clone with a count of one. The chain carries TRBV7-9 and TRBJ1-2, with D maybe TRBD1 (5 bases). The ends were cut back, 5 bases at V and 4 bases at J, with 17 bases in the middle. This CDR3 is 15 amino acids long. Germline V lookup: CDR1 SEHNR, CDR2 FQNEAQ (reference sequence). The DNA for the CDR3 is TGTGCCAGCAGCGCGACAAGGGGAATCGTCTATGGCTACACCTTC. Its protein is CASSATRGIVYGYTF. Together with reference TRBV7-9 and TRBJ1-2, the CDR3 gives the full variable domain: DTGVSQNPRHKITKRGQNVTFRCDPISEHNRLYWYRQTLGQGPEFLTYFQNEAQLEKSRLLSDRFSAERPKGSFSTLEIQRTEQGDSAMYLCASSATRGIVYGYTFGSGTRLTVV.

CDR3 residues: CASSPWTGGREKLFF. The CDR3, as DNA: TGCGCCAGCAGCCCCTGGACAGGGGGAAGGGAAAAACTGTTTTTT. The chain joins TRBV5-1 to TRBJ1-4; the match to TRBD1 covers 10 bases. V was clipped by 4 bases and J by 8 bases; unmatched bases: 8. Germline CDR1 SGHRS, CDR2 YFSETQ. CDR3 size: 15 residues.

J is TRBJ2-5 and V is TRBV18; D possibly corresponds to TRBD2 (6 bases). Per the germline V gene, CDR1 is KGHSH and CDR2 is LQKENI. V dropped 0 bases and J dropped 5 bases, with 19 bases sitting between them. This CDR3 is built from 17 residues. CDR3 coding DNA: TGTGCCAGCTCACCACCGCTTGCGGGGCTGGATGGGGAGACCCAGTACTTC. It encodes CASSPPLAGLDGETQYF.

V is TRBV7-9 and J is TRBJ2-5, with a tentative D call TRBD2 (5 bases). The ends were cut back, 5 bases at V and 7 bases at J, with 20 bases in the middle. CDR1 is SEHNR and CDR2 is FQNEAQ in the germline V gene (reference sequence). The CDR3 extends over 15 amino acids. CDR3 sequence: CASSPAIPSGWTQYF. CDR3 DNA: TGTGCCAGCAGCCCCGCGATCCCGTCGGGATGGACCCAGTACTTC. The variable domain in full, with the rest retrieved from reference TRBV7-9 and TRBJ2-5, is DTGVSQNPRHKITKRGQNVTFRCDPISEHNRLYWYRQTLGQGPEFLTYFQNEAQLEKSRLLSDRFSAERPKGSFSTLEIQRTEQGDSAMYLCASSPAIPSGWTQYFGPGTRLLVL.